These T cell receptor beta chains were read from a single sample in a study of T cell responses to AZD1222 COVID-19 vaccine. Data came from immunoSEQ multiplex PCR; TCRdb stores just in-frame clones and leaves some out. Of 200,000 or so clones in the sample, around 92% were seen once. The source was peripheral blood, collected on day 0 of AZD1222 vaccination. These receptors came from an adult in good health. Both conserved end residues are part of each CDR3. The D gene is left open where the match is weak. Clone size is stated in some rows and not others, as once, few, many or a class when expanded.

abundance	v_gene	j_gene	d_gene	CDR3nt	CDR3aa
NA	TRBV5-5	TRBJ1-2	NA	TGTGCCAGCAGCTTGGCACTAGCTAACTATGGCTACACCTTC	CASSLALANYGYTF
NA	TRBV6-1	TRBJ1-2	NA	TGTGCCAGCAGTGAAACAGGGTCCTATGGCTACACCTTC	CASSETGSYGYTF
NA	TRBV2	TRBJ2-3	NA	TGTGCCAGCAGTGAAGCGCCGGGAACTACGCAGTATTTT	CASSEAPGTTQYF
NA	TRBV6-5	TRBJ1-1	NA	TGTGCCAGCAGTTACGGTACAGGAGGTTTGGCCACTGAAGCTTTCTTT	CASSYGTGGLATEAFF
NA	TRBV7-8	TRBJ2-2	TRBD1	TGTGCCAGCAGCTATACAGGGGGCACAACGAACACCGGGGAGCTGTTTTTT	CASSYTGGTTNTGELFF
NA	TRBV7-9	TRBJ2-5	NA	TGTGCCAGCAGCCTCACCGACCGGGAGACCCAGTACTTC	CASSLTDRETQYF
NA	TRBV24-1	TRBJ2-1	NA	TGTGCCACCGGGATCGGGAATGAGCAGTTCTTC	CATGIGNEQFF
NA	TRBV27	TRBJ1-5	TRBD1	TGTGCCAGCAGTCAAGGACAGGGAGGGTATAGCAATCAGCCCCAGCATTTT	CASSQGQGGYSNQPQHF
NA	TRBV19	TRBJ1-2	NA	TGTGCCAGTAGTACCCACCGGGGGGGCTATGGCTACACCTTC	CASSTHRGGYGYTF
NA	TRBV11-2	TRBJ1-5	TRBD1	TGTGCCAGCAGCCCCAGGGGACAGGGAGACAATCAGCCCCAGCATTTT	CASSPRGQGDNQPQHF
NA	TRBV7-9	TRBJ2-3	NA	TGTGCCAGCAGCCCCCGGAGGTCGGATACGCAGTATTTT	CASSPRRSDTQYF
NA	TRBV4-1	TRBJ2-1	TRBD1	TGCGCCAGCAGCCAAGGACCCTATGGACAGGGGGCCCACAATGAGCAGTTCTTC	CASSQGPYGQGAHNEQFF
NA	TRBV27	TRBJ1-1	NA	TGTGCCAGCAGTTTATTAGGGGCCACTGAAGCTTTCTTT	CASSLLGATEAFF
NA	TRBV6-5	TRBJ1-2	TRBD1	TGTGCCAGCAGACCAACCAGGGGGCGTTATGGCTACACCTTC	CASRPTRGRYGYTF
NA	TRBV7-2	TRBJ2-2	NA	TGTGCCAGCATCCAGGGGCTCAACACCGGGGAGCTGTTTTTT	CASIQGLNTGELFF
once	TRBV5-1	TRBJ1-2	NA	TGCGCCAGCAGCCTTTCGACCGGGGGGAATGGCTACACCTTC	CASSLSTGGNGYTF
NA	TRBV7-9	TRBJ2-7	TRBD1	TGTGCCAGCAGCTACCCGGACAGGGGGCAAGACGAGCAGTACTTC	CASSYPDRGQDEQYF
NA	TRBV28	TRBJ1-6	NA	TGTGCCAGCCCCGGGGACGGGAGCTCCTATAATTCACCCCTCCACTTT	CASPGDGSSYNSPLHF
NA	TRBV3-1/TRBV3-2	TRBJ2-1	NA	TGTGCCAGCAGCCCCGTAAGGGATAGTGAGCAGTTCTTC	CASSPVRDSEQFF
NA	TRBV7-8	TRBJ1-1	NA	TGTGCCAGCAGCCCAAGGGTCAACACTGAAGCTTTCTTT	CASSPRVNTEAFF
NA	TRBV27	TRBJ2-5	NA	TGTGCCAGCAGCTTGATGGACAGCAAAGAGACCCAGTACTTC	CASSLMDSKETQYF
few	TRBV7-9	TRBJ1-1	NA	TGTGCCAGCAGCTCATTCACGGAGGGCACTGAAGCTTTCTTT	CASSSFTEGTEAFF
NA	TRBV6-2/TRBV6-3	TRBJ1-6	NA	TGTGCCAGCAGTTACCGACAGAGAAGCTCCTATAATTCACCCCTCCACTTT	CASSYRQRSSYNSPLHF
NA	TRBV19	TRBJ1-5	NA	TGTGCCAGTAGTATCCGGCAGTCCAATCAGCCCCAGCATTTT	CASSIRQSNQPQHF
once	TRBV18	TRBJ1-1	TRBD1	TGTGCCAGCTCACCCAGGGGACAGGCGGGCACTGAAGCTTTCTTT	CASSPRGQAGTEAFF
NA	TRBV6-5	TRBJ1-5	NA	TGTGCCAGCAGGAAAGGGGTACAGACCAATCAGCCCCAGCATTTT	CASRKGVQTNQPQHF
NA	TRBV4-1	TRBJ1-5	NA	TGCGCCAGCAGCCAAAATTCCGGTGGCCAGCCCCAGCATTTT	CASSQNSGGQPQHF
NA	TRBV30	TRBJ1-2	NA	TGTGCCTGGAGTAGGGGAGGAGGGGACTATGGCTACACCTTC	CAWSRGGGDYGYTF
NA	TRBV7-8	TRBJ1-1	TRBD1	TGTGCCAGCAGCTCCAGGGGCAGGGGGGAGGTTTCGAACACTGAAGCTTTCTTT	CASSSRGRGEVSNTEAFF
NA	TRBV6-5	TRBJ2-3	TRBD1	TGTGCCAGCAGCCCCGACAGGGCGGGAGATACGCAGTATTTT	CASSPDRAGDTQYF
NA	TRBV6-2/TRBV6-3	TRBJ1-1	NA	TGTGCCAGCAGTTACTCACCAGGCTGGGAAGCTTTCTTT	CASSYSPGWEAFF
NA	TRBV27	TRBJ1-2	NA	TGTGCCAGCAGTTTTCAAGTGAACTATGGCTACACCTTC	CASSFQVNYGYTF
NA	TRBV6-2/TRBV6-3	TRBJ2-7	TRBD2	TGTGCCAGCAGTTACTCGCCGTCTAGCGGCACCTACGAGCAGTACTTC	CASSYSPSSGTYEQYF
few	TRBV3-1/TRBV3-2	TRBJ1-5	NA	TGTGCCAGCAGCCAGGGAGAAGGCAATCAGCCCCAGCATTTT	CASSQGEGNQPQHF
NA	TRBV7-6	TRBJ1-1	TRBD1	TGTGCCAGCAGCGCCGGACAGGACATGAACACTGAAGCTTTCTTT	CASSAGQDMNTEAFF
NA	TRBV7-6	TRBJ2-7	NA	TGTGCCAGCAGCCAGGACAGCCTCCTCTCCTACGAGCAGTACTTC	CASSQDSLLSYEQYF
NA	TRBV18	TRBJ1-5	NA	TGTGCCAGCTCACCAGGGCTTGGAGTCAATCAGCCCCAGCATTTT	CASSPGLGVNQPQHF
NA	TRBV27	TRBJ2-3	TRBD2	TGTGCCAGCAGTCCAAGCGGGAGTGGTACAGATACGCAGTATTTT	CASSPSGSGTDTQYF
NA	TRBV6-5	TRBJ2-7	NA	TGTGCCAGCAGTAACGGGACTCCTTACGAGCAGTACTTC	CASSNGTPYEQYF
NA	TRBV18	TRBJ1-1	NA	TGTGCCAGCTCACCACCGGGTTTAAGAAACACTGAAGCTTTCTTT	CASSPPGLRNTEAFF
NA	TRBV14	TRBJ1-4	NA	TGTGCCAGCAGCCGGACTCTTACAGGCGCGACTGAAAAACTGTTTTTT	CASSRTLTGATEKLFF
NA	TRBV6-2/TRBV6-3	TRBJ1-1	NA	TGTGCCAGCAGCCATGGCCCTGCAGCTTTCTTT	CASSHGPAAFF
once	TRBV5-4	TRBJ2-7	NA	TGTGCCAGCAGCTCGAATAGCGGTGAGACGGCTTACGAGCAGTACTTC	CASSSNSGETAYEQYF
NA	TRBV12-3/TRBV12-4	TRBJ1-1	NA	TGTGCCAGCAGTACAGGAGAGGCCACTGAAGCTTTCTTT	CASSTGEATEAFF
NA	TRBV19	TRBJ1-2	NA	TGTGCCAGTAGTATAGACGGGGTCCTCTATGGCTACACCTTC	CASSIDGVLYGYTF
NA	TRBV6-5	TRBJ1-5	NA	TGTGCCAGCAGTTGGAGGGGGGGCAATCAGCCCCAGCATTTT	CASSWRGGNQPQHF
NA	TRBV5-6	TRBJ2-5	NA	TGTGCCAGCAGCTTGAGTTTTGAGACCCAGTACTTC	CASSLSFETQYF
NA	TRBV28	TRBJ2-3	TRBD2	TGTGCCAGCAGTTGGGTGAGCGGGAGGGAAAGCACAGATACGCAGTATTTT	CASSWVSGRESTDTQYF
once	TRBV3-1/TRBV3-2	TRBJ1-4	NA	TGTGCCAGCAGGGGTGACAGTAATGAAAAACTGTTTTTT	CASRGDSNEKLFF
NA	TRBV11-2	TRBJ2-3	TRBD1	TGTGCCAGCAGCCAACCGGGACAGGGCCCTCTTTCACCGTATTTT	CASSQPGQGPLSPYF
NA	TRBV5-1	TRBJ1-6	NA	TGCGCCAGCAGCGGGGGAAATTCACCCCTCCACTTT	CASSGGNSPLHF
NA	TRBV19	TRBJ1-1	NA	TGTGCCACGGGGGGGTTTTACACTGAAGCTTTCTTT	CATGGFYTEAFF
NA	TRBV29-1	TRBJ1-2	NA	TGCAGCGTTGAAGATGTAGGACAAGCTAACTATGGCTACACCTTC	CSVEDVGQANYGYTF
NA	TRBV7-8	TRBJ1-5	NA	TGTGCCAGCAGCTTACAGGGAGGTACGGGAGGCAATCAGCCCCAGCATTTT	CASSLQGGTGGNQPQHF